A selection of T cell receptor beta chains follows, all from one sample in a study of tumor and adjacent non-tumor tissue in lung cancer. From the multiplex PCR reads, TCRdb called clonotypes with MiXCR, one entry per CDR3 protein. The profile shows approximately 68,000 distinct CDR3 sequences, about three quarters of them singletons. Sequencing was done on a sample of lung tumor tissue. The receptors shown here come from a man between 60 and 70 years old with non-small cell lung cancer. Both conserved end residues are part of each CDR3. Rows give clone size only sometimes, using once, few, many, or a class for an expanded clone.

v_call: TRBV12-3/TRBV12-4; j_call: TRBJ1-1; clone_size: many; cdr3_aa: CASSLRTDKQGNEAFF
v_call: TRBV29-1; j_call: TRBJ1-1; clone_size: NA; cdr3_aa: CSASAGGDTEASF
v_call: TRBV5-5; j_call: TRBJ1-1; clone_size: NA; cdr3_aa: CARSSDRFGTEAYF
v_call: TRBV20-1; j_call: TRBJ2-1; clone_size: NA; cdr3_aa: CSARVGVTGNEHFF
v_call: TRBV20-1; j_call: TRBJ2-1; clone_size: NA; cdr3_aa: CSARGSSGILNEQFF
v_call: TRBV6-1; j_call: TRBJ2-1; clone_size: NA; cdr3_aa: CANSEQGDLYNEQFF
v_call: TRBV20-1; j_call: TRBJ2-5; clone_size: once; cdr3_aa: CNALGLAGARETQYF
v_call: TRBV20-1; j_call: TRBJ1-2; clone_size: NA; cdr3_aa: CSAREPQDIYGYTF
v_call: TRBV6-5; j_call: TRBJ1-3; clone_size: NA; cdr3_aa: CTCTETYPRSSGNTIYF
v_call: TRBV29-1; j_call: TRBJ2-7; clone_size: NA; cdr3_aa: CSVEWTDHPSEQYF
v_call: TRBV11-1; j_call: TRBJ2-1; clone_size: NA; cdr3_aa: CACSPGTRGGYNGQFF
v_call: TRBV29-1; j_call: TRBJ2-5; clone_size: NA; cdr3_aa: CRTYSGRAGGETQYF
v_call: TRBV20-1; j_call: TRBJ2-1; clone_size: NA; cdr3_aa: CCARDPPLAGYNEQLF
v_call: TRBV29-1; j_call: TRBJ2-2; clone_size: NA; cdr3_aa: CSRRQGSLTGELFF
v_call: TRBV6-5; j_call: TRBJ2-1; clone_size: many; cdr3_aa: CASSRSGSSYNEQFF
v_call: TRBV5-4; j_call: TRBJ2-5; clone_size: NA; cdr3_aa: CASRLEGAGTQYF
v_call: TRBV6-1; j_call: TRBJ2-3; clone_size: NA; cdr3_aa: CASSEAGSRRADTHYF
v_call: TRBV20-1; j_call: TRBJ2-1; clone_size: NA; cdr3_aa: CSAPSRGRRTYNEQFF
v_call: TRBV20-1; j_call: TRBJ1-2; clone_size: NA; cdr3_aa: CSAKTGRNYDYTF
v_call: TRBV6-5; j_call: TRBJ2-1; clone_size: NA; cdr3_aa: CANRSDSSCNEQFF
v_call: TRBV5-4; j_call: TRBJ2-2; clone_size: NA; cdr3_aa: CASSSDRGLETGELLF
v_call: TRBV7-3; j_call: TRBJ2-1; clone_size: NA; cdr3_aa: CASSLGPGFHNEQFF
v_call: TRBV11-3; j_call: TRBJ1-2; clone_size: medium-sized; cdr3_aa: CASGNERDNYGYTF
v_call: TRBV6-5; j_call: TRBJ1-1; clone_size: NA; cdr3_aa: CASSYSRRGGADALF
v_call: TRBV6-1; j_call: TRBJ2-6; clone_size: NA; cdr3_aa: CASSERASGSSAGGNVLTF
v_call: TRBV10-3; j_call: TRBJ2-1; clone_size: many; cdr3_aa: CAARDREGEQFF
v_call: TRBV10-1; j_call: TRBJ2-7; clone_size: NA; cdr3_aa: CASSILEGTELYF
v_call: TRBV5-6; j_call: TRBJ1-5; clone_size: many; cdr3_aa: CASSLRGRGGKPQHF
v_call: TRBV12-3/TRBV12-4; j_call: TRBJ1-6; clone_size: NA; cdr3_aa: CASSLVQSDNSLLRF
v_call: TRBV10-2; j_call: TRBJ2-7; clone_size: once; cdr3_aa: CASSDGRGNGQYF
v_call: TRBV29-1; j_call: TRBJ2-6; clone_size: NA; cdr3_aa: CSAGAGGTGANVLIF
v_call: TRBV6-6; j_call: TRBJ2-5; clone_size: NA; cdr3_aa: CASTWGDRETQYF
v_call: TRBV20-1; j_call: TRBJ2-2; clone_size: NA; cdr3_aa: CSARVGGNSVELFF
v_call: TRBV6-5; j_call: TRBJ2-7; clone_size: NA; cdr3_aa: CVRSYSRDSGQYF
v_call: TRBV24-1; j_call: TRBJ2-2; clone_size: NA; cdr3_aa: CAAGEPNTGELFF
v_call: TRBV20-1; j_call: TRBJ2-7; clone_size: NA; cdr3_aa: CSAQDTGKAEQYF
v_call: TRBV5-1; j_call: TRBJ1-2; clone_size: once; cdr3_aa: CDSSLAEQDYGYTF
v_call: TRBV20-1; j_call: TRBJ2-3; clone_size: NA; cdr3_aa: CNATGFDTDMQYF
v_call: TRBV5-6; j_call: TRBJ2-1; clone_size: once; cdr3_aa: CASSLGTSGWSSYNVQFF
v_call: TRBV6-1; j_call: TRBJ2-7; clone_size: NA; cdr3_aa: CANSVSTEWTYKQYF
v_call: TRBV6-5; j_call: TRBJ2-5; clone_size: NA; cdr3_aa: CASSTRGLARRETQYF
v_call: TRBV29-1; j_call: TRBJ2-7; clone_size: NA; cdr3_aa: CSVVGRGTESYEQYF
v_call: TRBV21-1; j_call: TRBJ2-1; clone_size: NA; cdr3_aa: CASSTRLAGLAEQFF
v_call: TRBV7-9; j_call: TRBJ2-2; clone_size: NA; cdr3_aa: CASSLSGGVIGELFF
v_call: TRBV13; j_call: TRBJ2-1; clone_size: many; cdr3_aa: CASSLGPRTLGFNEQFF
v_call: TRBV6-5; j_call: TRBJ2-7; clone_size: NA; cdr3_aa: CASSYSRWETVEHYF
v_call: TRBV10-2; j_call: TRBJ1-1; clone_size: NA; cdr3_aa: CASIGGGMKTEALF
v_call: TRBV20-1; j_call: TRBJ2-1; clone_size: few; cdr3_aa: CSARDFPYNEQFF
v_call: TRBV5-1; j_call: TRBJ1-2; clone_size: once; cdr3_aa: CTSSSGRGPYYGYTF
v_call: TRBV10-3; j_call: TRBJ2-1; clone_size: NA; cdr3_aa: CVISLAGTLYEQFF
v_call: TRBV29-1; j_call: TRBJ2-5; clone_size: NA; cdr3_aa: CNVDVGVRETQCF
v_call: TRBV5-1; j_call: TRBJ2-1; clone_size: once; cdr3_aa: CAISLGGGQAYNEQFF
v_call: TRBV11-1; j_call: TRBJ2-2; clone_size: NA; cdr3_aa: CASSLIGTGEPFF
v_call: TRBV7-9; j_call: TRBJ1-4; clone_size: NA; cdr3_aa: CASSPGREKLFF
v_call: TRBV30; j_call: TRBJ1-2; clone_size: many; cdr3_aa: CAWNRDWDGYTF
v_call: TRBV11-2; j_call: TRBJ1-5; clone_size: once; cdr3_aa: CASGLGSSSNQPQHF
v_call: TRBV6-1; j_call: TRBJ2-5; clone_size: NA; cdr3_aa: CASRPQPAGIQHF
v_call: TRBV20-1; j_call: TRBJ2-3; clone_size: NA; cdr3_aa: CSATLPPSGATDTQYF
v_call: TRBV28; j_call: TRBJ1-6; clone_size: NA; cdr3_aa: CASSSGPPNNSPLQF
v_call: TRBV6-6; j_call: TRBJ2-1; clone_size: NA; cdr3_aa: CASSSEREYNEHFF